This is a list of T cell receptor beta chains from one sample in a study of T cells in Graves' hyperthyroidism and ophthalmopathy. TCRdb redid the calling of the multiplex PCR reads with MiXCR, one entry per CDR3 protein. Of roughly 520,000 distinct CDR3 sequences in the sample, 24% were seen once. Source material: blood. The receptors were sampled from a woman aged 30 to 39 with Graves' ophthalmopathy. The CDR3 runs from the conserved cysteine through the conserved F or W. A D gene is named only where the DNA matches it firmly. Size values are once, few and many counts, or a class for expanded clones, and some rows have none.

DNA: TGTGCCAGCAGCTTAGGACTAGCGGGGGGAAGCTCCTACGAGCAGTACTTC
CDR3: CASSLGLAGGSSYEQYF
D: TRBD2
size: many
J: TRBJ2-7
V: TRBV11-3

DNA: TGCAGTGCTAGAGTTCCCGGATTCTACGAGCAGTACTTC
CDR3: CSARVPGFYEQYF
D: .
size: .
J: TRBJ2-7
V: TRBV20-1

DNA: TGCAGTGCTAGCGGGGGTCGGGGAGGCAATCAGCCCCAGCATTTT
CDR3: CSASGGRGGNQPQHF
D: .
size: .
J: TRBJ1-5
V: TRBV20-1

DNA: TGTGCCAGCAGCCCGACAGGGGGTAGGTCGGGCAATCAGCCCCAGCATTTT
CDR3: CASSPTGGRSGNQPQHF
D: TRBD1
size: many
J: TRBJ1-5
V: TRBV12-3/TRBV12-4

DNA: TGTGCCTGGGGTACCCTGATGAACACTGAAGCTTTCTTT
CDR3: CAWGTLMNTEAFF
D: .
size: .
J: TRBJ1-1
V: TRBV30

DNA: TGTGCCAGCAGCGCCACAGAGCTATCCTACGAGCAGTACTTC
CDR3: CASSATELSYEQYF
D: .
size: few
J: TRBJ2-7
V: TRBV7-2

DNA: TGTGCCAGCAGCACTCCCGACCATTACGAGCAGTACTTC
CDR3: CASSTPDHYEQYF
D: .
size: few
J: TRBJ2-7
V: TRBV28

DNA: TGTGCCAGCAGTGAAGGCGGGGGGCCCCGAGAGACCCAGTACTTC
CDR3: CASSEGGGPRETQYF
D: TRBD2
size: many
J: TRBJ2-5
V: TRBV25-1

DNA: TGTGCCAGCAGCTTGGAGGCTCATGGCCAGCCCCAGCATTTT
CDR3: CASSLEAHGQPQHF
D: .
size: many
J: TRBJ1-5
V: TRBV5-7

DNA: TGCGCCAGCAGCCAAGGGACGGACAGGGTCTACGAGCAGTACTTC
CDR3: CASSQGTDRVYEQYF
D: TRBD1
size: many
J: TRBJ2-7
V: TRBV4-3

DNA: TGTGCCAGCAGCTTAGGACTAGTCGCTACCTACGAGCAGTACTTC
CDR3: CASSLGLVATYEQYF
D: .
size: many
J: TRBJ2-7
V: TRBV7-2

DNA: TGTGCCACCAGTGGAACGGTGGTGTTTAATCGGCAGTACTTC
CDR3: CATSGTVVFNRQYF
D: .
size: .
J: TRBJ2-7
V: TRBV24-1

DNA: TGTGCCAGCAGTGAAGCCCGCAGTATTACGGCTTTCTTT
CDR3: CASSEARSITAFF
D: .
size: many
J: TRBJ1-1
V: TRBV6-1

DNA: TGTGCCAGCAGTTTACCCCTGGGCAGGGCGAACTATGGCTACACCTTC
CDR3: CASSLPLGRANYGYTF
D: .
size: many
J: TRBJ1-2
V: TRBV12-3/TRBV12-4

DNA: TGTGCCACCAGCAGAGAAAACATAGATCATCAGCCCCAGCATTTT
CDR3: CATSRENIDHQPQHF
D: .
size: many
J: TRBJ1-5
V: TRBV15

DNA: TGTGCCAGCAGTTTACCGTTCGGCAGAAAGAACACTGAAGCTTTCTTT
CDR3: CASSLPFGRKNTEAFF
D: .
size: many
J: TRBJ1-1
V: TRBV28

DNA: TGCAGCGTTGTTGAGGGATCAGGTGGCTACACCTTC
CDR3: CSVVEGSGGYTF
D: .
size: .
J: TRBJ1-2
V: TRBV29-1

DNA: TGCAGTGCTAGAGACACCCGACTAGCGGGAGCCAAAAACATTCAGTACTTC
CDR3: CSARDTRLAGAKNIQYF
D: TRBD2
size: few
J: TRBJ2-4
V: TRBV20-1

DNA: TGTGCCAGCCAGGCTCGAGTCTCCTACGAGCAGTACTTC
CDR3: CASQARVSYEQYF
D: .
size: many
J: TRBJ2-7
V: TRBV18

DNA: TGTGCCACCAGTGCAGGGGCGGCGGCCTACGAGCAGTACTTC
CDR3: CATSAGAAAYEQYF
D: .
size: .
J: TRBJ2-7
V: TRBV24-1

DNA: TGCAGTGCGCAGGGCAGGGGTAACATCGGGGAGCTGTTTTTT
CDR3: CSAQGRGNIGELFF
D: .
size: once
J: TRBJ2-2
V: TRBV20-1

DNA: TGTGCCAGCAGTTACTCGACCAGGGTCACTGAAGCTTTCTTT
CDR3: CASSYSTRVTEAFF
D: .
size: few
J: TRBJ1-1
V: TRBV6-7

DNA: TGCAGTGCTAGTTATCGCGTCGGGGCAGCAAACTCCTACGAGCAGTACTTC
CDR3: CSASYRVGAANSYEQYF
D: .
size: many
J: TRBJ2-7
V: TRBV20-1

DNA: TGCAGCGTTGATTGGGGGGCCTCGAACACTGAAGCTTTCTTT
CDR3: CSVDWGASNTEAFF
D: .
size: few
J: TRBJ1-1
V: TRBV29-1

DNA: TGCAGTGATTACCCCGAGGAGACCCAGTACTTC
CDR3: CSDYPEETQYF
D: .
size: few
J: TRBJ2-5
V: TRBV20-1

DNA: TGTGCCAGCAGTCCAGGGTTTAGCAATCAGCCCCAGCATTTT
CDR3: CASSPGFSNQPQHF
D: .
size: many
J: TRBJ1-5
V: TRBV6-1

DNA: TGTGCCAGCATACTAGCGGGATTTGTACGCGAGCAGTACTTC
CDR3: CASILAGFVREQYF
D: TRBD2
size: many
J: TRBJ2-7
V: TRBV28

DNA: TGCGCCAGCAGCTTGGCCGGACCACAGCCCCAGCATTTT
CDR3: CASSLAGPQPQHF
D: .
size: many
J: TRBJ1-5
V: TRBV5-1

DNA: TGTGCCAGCAGTTTAAGGGGGGGATTATACAACGAGCAGTACTTC
CDR3: CASSLRGGLYNEQYF
D: .
size: .
J: TRBJ2-7
V: TRBV27

DNA: TGTGCCAGCGGCGACAGTCTCCGTAACTATGGCTACACCTTC
CDR3: CASGDSLRNYGYTF
D: .
size: many
J: TRBJ1-2
V: TRBV19

DNA: TGTGCTAGTGGTTCGGACACTTACACTGAAGCTTTCTTT
CDR3: CASGSDTYTEAFF
D: .
size: many
J: TRBJ1-1
V: TRBV12-5

DNA: TGCAGTGCTAGAGATGCTAGCGGGAGGGCCGGAGAGCAGTACTTC
CDR3: CSARDASGRAGEQYF
D: TRBD2
size: .
J: TRBJ2-7
V: TRBV20-1

DNA: TGCAGCGCGACTAGCGGCGGGATATACGAGCAGTACTTC
CDR3: CSATSGGIYEQYF
D: TRBD2
size: .
J: TRBJ2-7
V: TRBV29-1

DNA: TGTGCCAGCAGCTTAGGCGGCAGCGGGGAGCTGTTTTTT
CDR3: CASSLGGSGELFF
D: .
size: many
J: TRBJ2-2
V: TRBV7-8

DNA: TGTGCCAGCAGTTCTACCAGGGACGATTCCTATAATTCACCCCTCCACTTT
CDR3: CASSSTRDDSYNSPLHF
D: .
size: many
J: TRBJ1-6
V: TRBV6-5

DNA: TGTGCCAGCAGGTCCGGCGCTAAGCCCCAGCATTTT
CDR3: CASRSGAKPQHF
D: .
size: few
J: TRBJ1-5
V: TRBV2

DNA: TGTGCCAGCAGGTGGGCAGGGTACACTGAAGCTTTCTTT
CDR3: CASRWAGYTEAFF
D: .
size: many
J: TRBJ1-1
V: TRBV12-3/TRBV12-4

DNA: TGTGCCACCCAGGGTAGCACTGAAGCTTTCTTT
CDR3: CATQGSTEAFF
D: .
size: many
J: TRBJ1-1
V: TRBV10-3

DNA: TGCAGCGTTGACCAGGGATCCTATGGCTACACCTTC
CDR3: CSVDQGSYGYTF
D: .
size: many
J: TRBJ1-2
V: TRBV29-1

DNA: TGTGCCAGCAGCCCCCCGGTGGACTATGGCTACACCTTC
CDR3: CASSPPVDYGYTF
D: .
size: .
J: TRBJ1-2
V: TRBV11-2

DNA: TGTGCCAGCAGCGACGGGGACAGAGTATTCTATGGCTACACCTTC
CDR3: CASSDGDRVFYGYTF
D: TRBD1
size: many
J: TRBJ1-2
V: TRBV11-3

DNA: TGTGCCAGCACCCAAGGGTGGGGAGGGGTAGCCAAAAACATTCAGTACTTC
CDR3: CASTQGWGGVAKNIQYF
D: TRBD2
size: many
J: TRBJ2-4
V: TRBV6-5

DNA: TGCAGTGCTAGAGTGGGCAGGGCGAACACCGGGGAGCTGTTTTTT
CDR3: CSARVGRANTGELFF
D: .
size: few
J: TRBJ2-2
V: TRBV20-1

DNA: TGTGCCAGCAGTTACTCTTTGACGAGGGGACAAACCTATGGCTACACCTTC
CDR3: CASSYSLTRGQTYGYTF
D: .
size: many
J: TRBJ1-2
V: TRBV6-5

DNA: TGTGCCAGCAGTCCTAATAACGGGGGGACCGGGGAGCTGTTTTTT
CDR3: CASSPNNGGTGELFF
D: TRBD2
size: many
J: TRBJ2-2
V: TRBV28